The T cell receptor (beta chain) under discussion was sequenced for a study of blood T cells in healthy people across ages. This clonotype was counted between two and nine times. The use of a sample-barcoded 5' primer and a J-beta primer mix characterized a second PCR of roughly 6 to 11 cycles. TCRdb re-called the 5' RACE reads through MiXCR, storing one row per CDR3 protein. The sample lists more than 600,000 distinct CDR3 sequences, around 25% occurring once. CDR3 length: 18 residues. The V and J ends lost 4 bases and 2 bases, in that order; junction bases with no gene match: 9. Per germline, CDR1 SGHAT and CDR2 FQNNGV. This sample was shared with a second study, whose subject was T cells of mothers and their children. In that study: An overlap that was slightly higher, though non-significant, was seen in related mother-child pairs versus unrelated pairs.

The chain recombines TRBV11-2 with TRBJ2-7; 15 bases fit TRBD2. The receptor comes from a boy aged 5-17 years in good health. The sample taken for sequencing was blood. CDR3 coding DNA: TGTGCCAGCAGCTATGGGACTAGCGGGGGGCGCCGCCCCTACGAGCAGTACTTC. Translation gives CASSYGTSGGRRPYEQYF. The whole variable domain, filled in from reference TRBV11-2 and TRBJ2-7, reads EAGVAQSPRYKIIEKRQSVAFWCNPISGHATLYWYQQILGQGPKLLIQFQNNGVVDDSQLPKDRFSAERLKGVDSTLKIQPAKLEDSAVYLCASSYGTSGGRRPYEQYFGPGTRLTVT.